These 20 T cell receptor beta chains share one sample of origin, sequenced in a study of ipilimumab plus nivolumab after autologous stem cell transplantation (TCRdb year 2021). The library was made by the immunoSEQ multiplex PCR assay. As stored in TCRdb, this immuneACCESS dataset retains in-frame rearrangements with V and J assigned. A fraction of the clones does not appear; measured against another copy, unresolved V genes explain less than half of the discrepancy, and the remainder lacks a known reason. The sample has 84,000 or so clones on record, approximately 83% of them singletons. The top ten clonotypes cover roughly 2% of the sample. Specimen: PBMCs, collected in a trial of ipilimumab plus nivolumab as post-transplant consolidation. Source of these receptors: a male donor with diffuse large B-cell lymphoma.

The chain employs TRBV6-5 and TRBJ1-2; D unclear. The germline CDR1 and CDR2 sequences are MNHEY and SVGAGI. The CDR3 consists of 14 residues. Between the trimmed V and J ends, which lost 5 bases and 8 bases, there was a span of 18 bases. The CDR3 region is CASSPGSLVSGYTF. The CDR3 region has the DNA TGTGCCAGCAGTCCCGGGAGTTTGGTCTCGGGCTACACCTTC.

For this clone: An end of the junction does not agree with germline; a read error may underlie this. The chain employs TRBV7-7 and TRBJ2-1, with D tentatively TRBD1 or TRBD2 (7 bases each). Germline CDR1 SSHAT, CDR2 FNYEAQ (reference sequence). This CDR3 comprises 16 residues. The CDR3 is CASSLGGGGFGNEQFF. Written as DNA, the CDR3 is TGTGCTAGCAGCTTAGGGGGCGGGGGCTTTGGCAATGAGCAGTTCTTC.

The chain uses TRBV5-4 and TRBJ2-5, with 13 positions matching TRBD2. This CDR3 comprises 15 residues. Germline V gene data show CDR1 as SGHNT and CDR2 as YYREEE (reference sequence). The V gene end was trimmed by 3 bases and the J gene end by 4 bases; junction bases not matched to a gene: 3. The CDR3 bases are TGTGCCAGCAGCTCAAGACTAGCGGGGGGAGAGACCCAGTACTTC. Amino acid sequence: CASSSRLAGGETQYF.

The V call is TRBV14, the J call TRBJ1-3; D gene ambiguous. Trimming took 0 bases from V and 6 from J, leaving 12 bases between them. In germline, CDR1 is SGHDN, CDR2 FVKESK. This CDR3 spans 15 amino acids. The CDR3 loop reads CASSQEYRRANTIYF. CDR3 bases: TGTGCCAGCAGCCAAGAATATCGGAGAGCAAACACCATATATTTT.

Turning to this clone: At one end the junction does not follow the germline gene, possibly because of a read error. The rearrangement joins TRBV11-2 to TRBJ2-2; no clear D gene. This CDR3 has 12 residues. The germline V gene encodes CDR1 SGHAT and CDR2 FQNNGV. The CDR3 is CASSVNAGELFF. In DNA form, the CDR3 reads TGTGCCAGCAGCGTGAACGCCGGGGAGCTGTTTTTT.

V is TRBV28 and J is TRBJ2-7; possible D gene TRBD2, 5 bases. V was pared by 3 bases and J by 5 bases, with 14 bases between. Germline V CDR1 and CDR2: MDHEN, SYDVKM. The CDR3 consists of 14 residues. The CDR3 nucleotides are TGTGCCAGCAGTTTCCTAGCCAGCTTTGACGAGCAGTACTTC. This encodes CASSFLASFDEQYF.

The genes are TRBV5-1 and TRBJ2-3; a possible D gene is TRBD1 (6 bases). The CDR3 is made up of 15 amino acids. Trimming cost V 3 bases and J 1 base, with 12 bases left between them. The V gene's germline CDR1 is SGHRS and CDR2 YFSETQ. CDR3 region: CASSSSPGGTDTQYF. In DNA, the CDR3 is TGCGCCAGCAGCTCAAGCCCAGGGGGCACAGATACGCAGTATTTT.

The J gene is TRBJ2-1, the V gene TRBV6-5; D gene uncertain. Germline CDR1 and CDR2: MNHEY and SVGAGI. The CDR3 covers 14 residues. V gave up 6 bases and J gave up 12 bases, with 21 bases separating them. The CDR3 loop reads CASSPSRARLGQFF. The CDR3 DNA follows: TGTGCCAGCAGCCCCTCCCGGGCGCGTTTGGGGCAGTTCTTC.

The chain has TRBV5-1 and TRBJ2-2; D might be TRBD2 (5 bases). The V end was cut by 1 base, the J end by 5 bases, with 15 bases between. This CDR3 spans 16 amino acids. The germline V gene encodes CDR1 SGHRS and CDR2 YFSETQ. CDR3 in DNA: TGCGCCAGCAGCTTGCGGGGTGCCCATTCAACCGGGGAGCTGTTTTTT. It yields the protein CASSLRGAHSTGELFF.

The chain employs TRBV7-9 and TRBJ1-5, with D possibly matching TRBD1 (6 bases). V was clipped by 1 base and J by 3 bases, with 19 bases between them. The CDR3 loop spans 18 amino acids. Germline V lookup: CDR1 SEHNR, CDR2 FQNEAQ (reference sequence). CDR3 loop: CASSLGLQYRAPNQPQHF. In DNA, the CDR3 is TGTGCCAGCAGCTTAGGGCTCCAGTACAGGGCCCCCAATCAGCCCCAGCATTTT.

CDR3 in amino acids: CASSLLGSGYTF. The CDR3 coding sequence is TGTGCCAGCAGCTTACTGGGGAGCGGCTACACCTTC. The chain carries TRBV7-8 and TRBJ1-2; D unresolved. CDR3 length equals 12 residues. V shed 2 bases and J shed 8 bases, with 9 bases lying between them. Germline loops: CDR1 SGHVS, CDR2 FQNEAQ.

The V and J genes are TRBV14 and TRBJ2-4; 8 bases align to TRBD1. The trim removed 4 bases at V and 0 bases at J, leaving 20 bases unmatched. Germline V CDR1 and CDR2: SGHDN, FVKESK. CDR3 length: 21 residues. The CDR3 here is CASSPQRQGAVLGVAKNIQYF. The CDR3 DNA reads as TGTGCCAGCAGCCCCCAACGGCAGGGGGCGGTTCTCGGGGTAGCCAAAAACATTCAGTACTTC.

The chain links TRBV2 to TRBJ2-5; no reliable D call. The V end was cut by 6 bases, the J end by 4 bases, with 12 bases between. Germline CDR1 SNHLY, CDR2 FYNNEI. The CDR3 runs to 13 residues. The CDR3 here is CASREQFLETQYF. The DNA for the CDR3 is TGTGCCAGCAGGGAACAGTTTTTAGAGACCCAGTACTTC.

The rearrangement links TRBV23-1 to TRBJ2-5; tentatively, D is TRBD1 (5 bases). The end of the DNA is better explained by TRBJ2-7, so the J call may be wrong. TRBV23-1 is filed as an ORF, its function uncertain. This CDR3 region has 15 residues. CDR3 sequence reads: CASSQSGAAHYEQYF. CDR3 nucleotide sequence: TGCGCCAGCAGTCAATCAGGGGCAGCCCACTACGAGCAGTACTTC.

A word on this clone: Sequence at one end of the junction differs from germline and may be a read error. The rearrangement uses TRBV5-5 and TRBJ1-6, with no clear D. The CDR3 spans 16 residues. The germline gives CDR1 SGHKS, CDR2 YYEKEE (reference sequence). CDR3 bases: TGTGCCAGCAGCCACGGAGAAGGTCTGGGTCAGGCGGAGGCGAACTTT. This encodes CASSHGEGLGQAEANF.

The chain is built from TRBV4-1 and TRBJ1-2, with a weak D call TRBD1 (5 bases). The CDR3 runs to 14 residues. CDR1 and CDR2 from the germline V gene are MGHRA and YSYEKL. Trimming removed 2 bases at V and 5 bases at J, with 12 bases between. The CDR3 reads CASSQPGRWYGYTF. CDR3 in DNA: TGCGCCAGCAGCCAACCGGGACGCTGGTATGGCTACACCTTC.

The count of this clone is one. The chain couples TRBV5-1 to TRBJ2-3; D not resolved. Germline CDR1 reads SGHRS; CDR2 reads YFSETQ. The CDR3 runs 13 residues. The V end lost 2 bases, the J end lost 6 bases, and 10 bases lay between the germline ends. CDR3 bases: TGCGCCAGCAGCTTTGGCCCAACGGATACGCAGTATTTT. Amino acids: CASSFGPTDTQYF.

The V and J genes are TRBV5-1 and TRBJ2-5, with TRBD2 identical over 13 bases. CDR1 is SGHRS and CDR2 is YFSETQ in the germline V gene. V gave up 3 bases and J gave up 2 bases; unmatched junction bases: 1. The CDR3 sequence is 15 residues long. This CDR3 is CASSSGLAGQETQYF. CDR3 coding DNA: TGCGCCAGCAGCTCGGGACTAGCGGGGCAAGAGACCCAGTACTTC.

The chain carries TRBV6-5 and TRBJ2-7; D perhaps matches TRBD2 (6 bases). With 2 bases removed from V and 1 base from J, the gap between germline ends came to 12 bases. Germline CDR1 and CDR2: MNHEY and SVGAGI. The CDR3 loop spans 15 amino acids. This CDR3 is CASSYNGGPSYEQYF. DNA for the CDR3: TGTGCCAGCAGTTACAACGGGGGTCCATCCTACGAGCAGTACTTC.

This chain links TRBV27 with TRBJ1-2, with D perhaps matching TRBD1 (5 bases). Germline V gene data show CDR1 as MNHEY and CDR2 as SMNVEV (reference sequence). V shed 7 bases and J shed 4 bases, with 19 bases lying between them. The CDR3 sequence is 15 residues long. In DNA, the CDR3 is TGTGCCAGCACCCTCCGGGGGGGATTAGGCTATGGCTACACCTTC. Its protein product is CASTLRGGLGYGYTF.